The 17 T cell receptor beta chains presented below share a single source sample, sequenced in a study of patients and donors after allogeneic stem cell transplantation. TCRdb independently ran MiXCR on the RT-PCR reads; one entry per CDR3 protein. In the table there are about a million distinct CDR3 sequences, about a sixth of which are singletons. Sequences were obtained from blood, either unsorted or a sorted T cell fraction (not recorded which). The receptors were gathered from a human donor who was either an allogeneic HSCT recipient or a stem cell or donor lymphocyte infusion donor (not recorded which). It is not recorded whose cells these are; they may come from a transplant donor.

This clonotype was recorded a few times. This rearrangement joins TRBV20-1 to TRBJ1-6; perhaps TRBD1 as D (5 bases). With 1 base removed from V and 6 bases from J, the gap between germline ends came to 13 bases. Germline CDR1 and CDR2: DFQATT and SNEGSKA (reference sequence). This CDR3 comprises 15 residues. CDR3 amino acids: CSARAGGRLNSPLHF. Written as DNA, the CDR3 is TGCAGTGCTAGAGCCGGGGGAAGACTTAATTCACCCCTCCACTTT.

The gene calls are TRBV12-3 or TRBV12-4 and TRBJ1-1; perhaps TRBD1 as D (6 bases). Between the trimmed V and J ends, which lost 5 bases and 5 bases, there was a span of 12 bases. The CDR3 spans 13 residues. CDR3 residues: CASSRGTMTEAFF. Here the CDR3 DNA reads TGTGCCAGCAGTAGAGGGACAATGACTGAAGCTTTCTTT.

The rearrangement joins TRBV4-3 to TRBJ2-1, with 10 nucleotides matching TRBD2. The J segment lost 9 bases and the V segment lost 4 bases, leaving 9 bases of the junction unmatched. Germline V gene data show CDR1 as LGHNA and CDR2 as YSLEER. The CDR3 extends over 15 amino acids. In DNA, the CDR3 is TGCGCCAGCAGCCCGAAGCGGGGGGGACCGTTTGAGCAGTTCTTC. Residues: CASSPKRGGPFEQFF.

This clonotype was seen ten or more times. The rearrangement uses TRBV12-3 or TRBV12-4 and TRBJ2-1, with D uncertain. CDR3 length: 13 residues. Trimming left V 6 bases short and J 6 bases short, with 12 bases between. CDR3 sequence reads: CASSSQGLNEQFF. CDR3 bases: TGTGCCAGCAGCTCCCAAGGGCTCAATGAGCAGTTCTTC.

This clonotype was counted between two and nine times. The chain couples TRBV7-2 to TRBJ2-7; 10 nucleotides line up with TRBD2. This CDR3 has 15 amino acids. CDR1 SGHTA and CDR2 FQGNSA come from the germline V gene. J gave up 2 bases and V 5 bases, and 6 bases lay outside the gene matches. As DNA, the CDR3 is TGTGCCAGCAGCCCGGGGACTAGCGCAACCTACGAGCAGTACTTC. Translated: CASSPGTSATYEQYF.

This chain joins TRBV6-1 and TRBJ1-1; D is undetermined. The CDR3 sequence is 16 residues long. The germline V gene has CDR1 MNHNS and CDR2 SASEGT. Trimming took off 5 bases at V and 0 bases at J, with 16 bases between the two ends. The CDR3 DNA is TGTGCCAGCAGTACGCAGAATCCGACCTTGAACACTGAAGCTTTCTTT. Translated, it gives CASSTQNPTLNTEAFF.

V is TRBV5-1 and J is TRBJ2-1; D gene unclear. V was cut by 4 bases and J by 0 bases, with 11 bases left in between. There are 15 residues in the CDR3. The germline V gene encodes CDR1 SGHRS and CDR2 YFSETQ. In DNA, the CDR3 is TGCGCCAGCAGCCTCCCACTCGCCTCCTACAATGAGCAGTTCTTC. It is translated as CASSLPLASYNEQFF.

Only a few counts were recorded for this clonotype. The chain is built from TRBV20-1 and TRBJ2-7, with 9 bases identical to TRBD2. The junction had 10 bases not matched to a gene; V was cut back by 3 bases and J by 4 bases. The length of the CDR3 is 15 residues. CDR1 is DFQATT, CDR2 SNEGSKA, per germline (reference sequence). CDR3 amino acids: CSARSLSGSLYEQYF. CDR3 bases: TGCAGTGCTAGGTCTCTTAGCGGGAGTTTGTACGAGCAGTACTTC.

The sample holds a few counts of this clonotype. The gene calls are TRBV5-1 and TRBJ2-7, with 8 bases lining up with TRBD1. CDR3 length: 13 amino acids. Trimming at V came to 6 bases and at J to 6 bases, leaving 8 bases not matched to a gene. Looked up from germline, CDR1 is SGHRS and CDR2 is YFSETQ. The CDR3 nucleotides are TGCGCCAGCACCGTTTCAACAGGGGGCGAGCAGTACTTC. This translates into CASTVSTGGEQYF. The full variable domain, with the rest looked up from reference TRBV5-1 and TRBJ2-7, is KAGVTQTPRYLIKTRGQQVTLSCSPISGHRSVSWYQQTPGQGLQFLFEYFSETQRNKGNFPGRFSGRQFSNSRSEMNVSTLELGDSALYLCASTVSTGGEQYFGPGTRLTVT.

The chain has TRBV9 and TRBJ2-1; TRBD2 agrees at 8 bases. This CDR3 has 17 amino acids. The germline gives CDR1 SGDLS, CDR2 YYNGEE. The trim removed 0 bases at V and 5 bases at J, leaving 10 bases unmatched. The CDR3 DNA reads TGTGCCAGCAGCGTAGGACTACTAGCGGTGAGCAACAATGAGCAGTTCTTC. Translating gives CASSVGLLAVSNNEQFF.

The table lists this clonotype with a few counts. The rearrangement uses TRBV27 and TRBJ2-7; TRBD1 or TRBD2 may be the D gene (5 bases each). CDR3 size: 11 residues. The V gene's germline CDR1 is MNHEY and CDR2 SMNVEV (reference sequence). Trimming pared 5 bases from V and 7 bases from J, leaving 9 bases between. CDR3 DNA sequence: TGTGCCAGCAGTAAGGGGAGAGAGCAGTACTTC. Translating gives CASSKGREQYF.

The rearrangement joins TRBV12-3 or TRBV12-4 to TRBJ1-5; tentative D call: TRBD1 (5 bases). The CDR3 contains 14 residues. The ends were cut back, 3 bases at V and 6 bases at J, with 12 bases in the middle. DNA for the CDR3: TGTGCCAGCAGTTTCAGGGAGGCTATTCAGCCCCAGCATTTT. Its translation: CASSFREAIQPQHF.

V gene TRBV20-1 combines with J gene TRBJ2-1, with D possibly TRBD2 on 6 matching bases. There are 16 residues in the CDR3. V dropped 3 bases and J dropped 0 bases, with 15 bases sitting between them. Germline assignment: CDR1 DFQATT and CDR2 SNEGSKA (reference sequence). The CDR3 spells CSASSSGRSSYNEQFF. The CDR3 DNA reads TGCAGTGCTAGTAGTAGCGGCCGAAGCTCCTACAATGAGCAGTTCTTC.

The sample holds a few counts of this clonotype. This chain uses TRBV24-1 with TRBJ2-3; D call uncertain. CDR3 size: 13 residues. Germline V gene data show CDR1 as KGHDR and CDR2 as SFDVKD. V lost 6 bases to trimming and J lost 3 bases, with 9 bases between them. As DNA, the CDR3 is TGTGCCACCAGTCAAGGTATTACAGATACGCAGTATTTT. Its protein product is CATSQGITDTQYF.

This clonotype showed up many times. The V call is TRBV12-3 or TRBV12-4, the J call TRBJ2-2; possible D gene TRBD1, 6 bases. The V end was cut by 8 bases, the J end by 7 bases, with 14 bases between. CDR3 length equals 13 residues. The DNA of the CDR3 is TGTGCCAGCGCCAAGCAGGGGAACGGGGAGCTGTTTTTT. Protein: CASAKQGNGELFF.

The gene calls are TRBV15 and TRBJ2-7; TRBD1 aligns across 10 bases. With V trimmed by 0 bases and J by 3 bases, 8 bases remained unmatched. From germline, CDR1 is LNHNV and CDR2 YYDKDF (reference sequence). CDR3 length: 17 residues. CDR3 sequence reads: CATSRDVAGTGDYEQYF. The CDR3 bases are TGTGCCACCAGCAGAGATGTGGCCGGGACAGGGGACTACGAGCAGTACTTC.

In this sample, this clonotype turned up a few times. The J gene is TRBJ2-5, the V gene TRBV20-1; D is unclear. The CDR3 contains 16 residues. CDR1 and CDR2 from the germline V gene are DFQATT and SNEGSKA (reference sequence). The V end was cut by 1 base, the J end by 1 base, with 16 bases between. The CDR3 spells CSARVPNPWFQETQYF. The CDR3 region has the DNA TGCAGTGCTAGAGTGCCTAACCCATGGTTCCAAGAGACCCAGTACTTC.